This T cell receptor beta chain appears in the sequencing data of a study of blood T cell repertoires in COVID-19. Study summary: The samples span acute and convalescent COVID-19 from the United States, Italy and Spain.

Original processing notes: Estimates of nucleated cell counts were drawn from the amplification of reference gene primers. Sequenced by immunoSEQ multiplex PCR; TCRdb stores in-frame clones only, minus some. V and J calls and clone size are copied from that table; D and trimming were computed from the DNA. The sample lists some 220,000 clones; about 83% were seen once. The clonotype originates from a man aged 50-59 years with acute or convalescent COVID-19. Input material: peripheral blood.

This CDR3 reads CASSVSGGIYNEQFF. CDR3 coding DNA: TGTGCCAGCAGCGTTAGCGGGGGGATTTACAATGAGCAGTTCTTC. J is TRBJ2-1 and V is TRBV9; 10 nucleotides align to TRBD2. Trimming cost V 2 bases and J 4 bases; bases outside gene matches: 3. This CDR3 has 15 amino acids. CDR1 and CDR2 (germline): SGDLS, YYNGEE.